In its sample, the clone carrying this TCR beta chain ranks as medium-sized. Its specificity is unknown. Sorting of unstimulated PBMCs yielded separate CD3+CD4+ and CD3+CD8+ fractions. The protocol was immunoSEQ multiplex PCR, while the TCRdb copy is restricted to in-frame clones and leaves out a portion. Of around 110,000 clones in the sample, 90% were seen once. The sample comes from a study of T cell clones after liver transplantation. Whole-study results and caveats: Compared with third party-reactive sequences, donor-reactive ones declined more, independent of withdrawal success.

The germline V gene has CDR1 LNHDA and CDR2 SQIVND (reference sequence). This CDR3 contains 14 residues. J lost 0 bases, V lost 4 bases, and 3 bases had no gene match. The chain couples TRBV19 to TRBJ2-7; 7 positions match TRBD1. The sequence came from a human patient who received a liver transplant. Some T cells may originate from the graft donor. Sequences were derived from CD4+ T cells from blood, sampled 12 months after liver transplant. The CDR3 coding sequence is TGTGCCAGTAGTAAGGGGGCGGTCTCCTACGAGCAGTACTTC. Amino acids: CASSKGAVSYEQYF. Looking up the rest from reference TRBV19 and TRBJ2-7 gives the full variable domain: DGGITQSPKYLFRKEGQNVTLSCEQNLNHDAMYWYRQDPGQGLRLIYYSQIVNDFQKGDIAEGYSVSREKKESFPLTVTSAQKNPTAFYLCASSKGAVSYEQYFGPGTRLTVT.